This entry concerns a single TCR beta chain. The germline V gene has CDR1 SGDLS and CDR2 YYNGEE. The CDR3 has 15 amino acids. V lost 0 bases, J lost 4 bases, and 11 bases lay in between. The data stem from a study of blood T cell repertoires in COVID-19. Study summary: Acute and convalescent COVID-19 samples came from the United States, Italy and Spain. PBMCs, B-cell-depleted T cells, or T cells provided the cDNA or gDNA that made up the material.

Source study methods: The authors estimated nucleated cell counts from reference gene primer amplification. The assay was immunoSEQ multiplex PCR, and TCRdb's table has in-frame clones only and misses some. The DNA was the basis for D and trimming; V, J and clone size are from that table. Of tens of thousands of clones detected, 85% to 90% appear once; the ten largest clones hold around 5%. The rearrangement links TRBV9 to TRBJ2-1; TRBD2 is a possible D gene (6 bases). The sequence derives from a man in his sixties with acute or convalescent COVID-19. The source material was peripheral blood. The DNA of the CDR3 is TGTGCCAGCAGCGTAGCCGGGGCGGGATACAATGAGCAGTTCTTC. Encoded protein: CASSVAGAGYNEQFF.